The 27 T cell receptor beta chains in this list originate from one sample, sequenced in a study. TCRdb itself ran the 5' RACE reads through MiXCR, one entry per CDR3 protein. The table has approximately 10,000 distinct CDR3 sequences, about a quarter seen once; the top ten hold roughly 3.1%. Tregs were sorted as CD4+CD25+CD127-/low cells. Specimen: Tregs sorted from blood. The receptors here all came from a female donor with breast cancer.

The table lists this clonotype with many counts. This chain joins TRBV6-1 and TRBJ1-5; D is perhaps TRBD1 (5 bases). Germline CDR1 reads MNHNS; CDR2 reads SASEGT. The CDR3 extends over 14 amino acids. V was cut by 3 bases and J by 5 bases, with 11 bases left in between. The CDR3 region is CASSDKGRYQPQHF. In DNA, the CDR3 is TGTGCCAGCAGTGACAAGGGACGGTATCAGCCCCAGCATTTT.

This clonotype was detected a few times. CDR3 sequence reads: CSAKLRDRHTNTGELFF. DNA of the CDR3: TGCAGTGCTAAACTCCGGGACAGGCACACGAACACCGGGGAGCTGTTTTTT. The rearrangement uses TRBV20-1 and TRBJ2-2, with 8 bases lining up with TRBD1. The CDR3 spans 17 residues. Germline CDR1 and CDR2: DFQATT and SNEGSKA (reference sequence). J gave up 0 bases and V 4 bases, and 10 bases lay outside the gene matches.

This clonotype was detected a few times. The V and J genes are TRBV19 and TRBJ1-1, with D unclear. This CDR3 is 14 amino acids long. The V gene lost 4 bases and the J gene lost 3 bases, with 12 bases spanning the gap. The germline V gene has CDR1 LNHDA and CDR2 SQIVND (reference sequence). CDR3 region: CASSKFAWDTEAFF. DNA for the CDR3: TGTGCCAGTAGTAAGTTTGCGTGGGACACTGAAGCTTTCTTT.

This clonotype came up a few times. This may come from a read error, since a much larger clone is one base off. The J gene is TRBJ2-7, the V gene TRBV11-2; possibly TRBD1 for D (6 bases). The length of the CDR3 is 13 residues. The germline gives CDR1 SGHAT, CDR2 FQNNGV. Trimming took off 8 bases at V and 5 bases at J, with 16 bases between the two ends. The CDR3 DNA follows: TGTGCCAGCGGTTTAACCAGGGGCCACGAGCAGTACTTC. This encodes CASGLTRGHEQYF.

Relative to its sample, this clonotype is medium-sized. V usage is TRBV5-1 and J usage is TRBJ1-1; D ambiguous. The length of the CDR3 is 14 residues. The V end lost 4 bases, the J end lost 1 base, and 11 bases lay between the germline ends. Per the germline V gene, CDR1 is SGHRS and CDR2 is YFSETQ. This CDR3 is CASSPLGENTEAFF. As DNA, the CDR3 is TGCGCCAGCAGCCCCCTCGGGGAGAACACTGAAGCTTTCTTT. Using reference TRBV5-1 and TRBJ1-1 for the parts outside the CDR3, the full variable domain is KAGVTQTPRYLIKTRGQQVTLSCSPISGHRSVSWYQQTPGQGLQFLFEYFSETQRNKGNFPGRFSGRQFSNSRSEMNVSTLELGDSALYLCASSPLGENTEAFFGQGTRLTVV.

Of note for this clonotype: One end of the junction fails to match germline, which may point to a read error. CDR3 DNA sequence: TGCGGCGTTGAAGACTATGGCTACACCTTC. It codes for CGVEDYGYTF. The rearrangement links TRBV29-1 to TRBJ1-2; the D is unclear. Germline CDR1 and CDR2: SQVTM and ANQGSEA. This CDR3 has 10 amino acids. Based on the CDR3 plus reference TRBV29-1 and TRBJ1-2, the full variable domain is SAVISQKPSRDICQRGTSLTIQCQVDSQVTMMFWYRQQPGQSLTLIATANQGSEATYESGFVIDKFPISRPNLTFSTLTVSNMSPEDSSIYLCGVEDYGYTFGSGTRLTVV.

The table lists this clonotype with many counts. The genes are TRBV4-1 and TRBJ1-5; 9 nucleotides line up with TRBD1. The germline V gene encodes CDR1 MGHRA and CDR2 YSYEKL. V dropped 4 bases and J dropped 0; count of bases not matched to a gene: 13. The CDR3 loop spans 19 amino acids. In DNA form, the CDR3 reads TGCGCCAGCAGCCTCACCATCCCGGGACAGGGCTATAGCAATCAGCCCCAGCATTTT. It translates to CASSLTIPGQGYSNQPQHF.

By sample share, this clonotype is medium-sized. The CDR3 sequence: CATSPLLTGGTGELFF. The CDR3 DNA reads TGTGCCACCAGTCCCCTCCTGACAGGGGGCACCGGGGAGCTGTTTTTT. V gene TRBV24-1 combines with J gene TRBJ2-2, with 9 bases fitting TRBD1. Germline loops: CDR1 KGHDR, CDR2 SFDVKD. Trimming at V came to 6 bases and at J to 4 bases, leaving 8 bases not matched to a gene. The CDR3 has 16 amino acids.

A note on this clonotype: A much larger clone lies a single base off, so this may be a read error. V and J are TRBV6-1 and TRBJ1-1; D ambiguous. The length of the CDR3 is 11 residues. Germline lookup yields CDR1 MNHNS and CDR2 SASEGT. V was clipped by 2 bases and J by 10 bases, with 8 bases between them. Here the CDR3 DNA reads TGTGCCAGCAGTGAACTATTCGGAGCTTTCTTT. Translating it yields CASSELFGAFF.

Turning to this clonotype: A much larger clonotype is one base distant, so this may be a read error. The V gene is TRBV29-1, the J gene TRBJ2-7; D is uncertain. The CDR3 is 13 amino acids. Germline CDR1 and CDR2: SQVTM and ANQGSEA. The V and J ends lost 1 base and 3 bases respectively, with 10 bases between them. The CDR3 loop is CSVEVGRGYEQYF. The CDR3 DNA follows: TGCAGCGTTGAAGTCGGTAGAGGCTACGAGCAGTACTTC.

CDR3: CASSYGYSPLHF. The CDR3 coding sequence is TGTGCCAGCAGTTACGGTTATTCACCCCTCCACTTT. The rearrangement links TRBV6-5 to TRBJ1-6, with no clear D. The CDR3 contains 12 residues. Trimming removed 2 bases from V and 8 bases from J, with 4 bases in between. Looked up from germline, CDR1 is MNHEY and CDR2 is SVGAGI.

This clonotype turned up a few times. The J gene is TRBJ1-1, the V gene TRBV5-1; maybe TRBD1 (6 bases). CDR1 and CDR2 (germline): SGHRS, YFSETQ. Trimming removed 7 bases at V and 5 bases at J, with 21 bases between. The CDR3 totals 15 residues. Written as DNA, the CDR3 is TGCGCCAGCTCGCTACAGGGACTTAGGAAAACTGAAGCTTTCTTT. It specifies CASSLQGLRKTEAFF. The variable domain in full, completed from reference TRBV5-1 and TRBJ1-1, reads KAGVTQTPRYLIKTRGQQVTLSCSPISGHRSVSWYQQTPGQGLQFLFEYFSETQRNKGNFPGRFSGRQFSNSRSEMNVSTLELGDSALYLCASSLQGLRKTEAFFGQGTRLTVV.

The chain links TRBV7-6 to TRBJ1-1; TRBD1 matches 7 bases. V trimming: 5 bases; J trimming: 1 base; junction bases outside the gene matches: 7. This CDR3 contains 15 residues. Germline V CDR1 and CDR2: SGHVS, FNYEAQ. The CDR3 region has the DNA TGTGCCAGCAGCCTACAGGGGATCGAGAACACTGAAGCTTTCTTT. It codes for CASSLQGIENTEAFF.

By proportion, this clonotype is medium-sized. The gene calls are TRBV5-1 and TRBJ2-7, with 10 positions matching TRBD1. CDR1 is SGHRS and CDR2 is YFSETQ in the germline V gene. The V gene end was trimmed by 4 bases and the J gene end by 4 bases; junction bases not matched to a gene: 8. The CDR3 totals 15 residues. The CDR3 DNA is TGCGCCAGCAGCCGTGACAGGGGGCTTGAGTACGAGCAGTACTTC. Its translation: CASSRDRGLEYEQYF.

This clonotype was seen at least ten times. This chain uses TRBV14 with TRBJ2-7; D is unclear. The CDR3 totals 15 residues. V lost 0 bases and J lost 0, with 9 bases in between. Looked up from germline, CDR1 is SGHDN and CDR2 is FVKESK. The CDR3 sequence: CASSQESLPSYEQYF. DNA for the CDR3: TGTGCCAGCAGCCAAGAGAGTCTTCCCTCCTACGAGCAGTACTTC.

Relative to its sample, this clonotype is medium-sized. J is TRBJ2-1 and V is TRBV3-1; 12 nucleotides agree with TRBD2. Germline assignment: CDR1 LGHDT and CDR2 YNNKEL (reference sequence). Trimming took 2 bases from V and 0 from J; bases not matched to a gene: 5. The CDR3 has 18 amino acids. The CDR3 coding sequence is TGTGCCAGCAGCCAACGGACTAGCGGGATCCCCTCCTACAATGAGCAGTTCTTC. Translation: CASSQRTSGIPSYNEQFF.

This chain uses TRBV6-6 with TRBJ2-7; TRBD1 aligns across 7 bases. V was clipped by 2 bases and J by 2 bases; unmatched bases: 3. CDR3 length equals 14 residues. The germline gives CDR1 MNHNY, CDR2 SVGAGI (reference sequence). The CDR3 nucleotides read TGTGCCAGCAGTTACGTACAGGGGACCTACGAGCAGTACTTC. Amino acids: CASSYVQGTYEQYF.

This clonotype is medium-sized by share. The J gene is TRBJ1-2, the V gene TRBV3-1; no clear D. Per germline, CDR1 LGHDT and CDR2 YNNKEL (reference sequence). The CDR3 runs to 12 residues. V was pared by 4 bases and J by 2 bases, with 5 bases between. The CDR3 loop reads CASSLHNYGYTF. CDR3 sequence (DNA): TGTGCCAGCAGCCTGCACAACTATGGCTACACCTTC.

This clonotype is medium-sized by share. The CDR3 DNA reads TGCGCCAGCAGCCCCGGGACTCCGGGGAGATATAATTCACCCCTCCACTTT. Its translation: CASSPGTPGRYNSPLHF. J is TRBJ1-6 and V is TRBV4-1; perhaps TRBD1 as D (5 bases). Trimming shortened V by 4 bases and J by 4 bases, and 17 bases separated the two germline ends. Germline CDR1 and CDR2: MGHRA and YSYEKL. The CDR3 loop spans 17 amino acids.

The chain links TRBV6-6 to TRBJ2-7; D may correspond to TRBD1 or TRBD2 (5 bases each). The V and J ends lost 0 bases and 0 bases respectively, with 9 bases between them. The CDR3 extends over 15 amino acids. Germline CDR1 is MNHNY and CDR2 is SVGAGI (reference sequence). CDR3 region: CASSYSGTSSYEQYF. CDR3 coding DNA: TGTGCCAGCAGTTACTCGGGGACCTCCTCCTACGAGCAGTACTTC.

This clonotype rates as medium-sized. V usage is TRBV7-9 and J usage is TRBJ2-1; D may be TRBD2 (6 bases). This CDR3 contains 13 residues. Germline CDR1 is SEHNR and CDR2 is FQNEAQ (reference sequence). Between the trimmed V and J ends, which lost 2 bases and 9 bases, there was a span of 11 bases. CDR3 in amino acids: CASSLRSSVEQFF. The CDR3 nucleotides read TGTGCCAGCAGCTTAAGGTCTAGCGTTGAGCAGTTCTTC.

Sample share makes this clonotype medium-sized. This CDR3 is CASSEGTYNEQFF. DNA of the CDR3: TGTGCCAGCAGTGAGGGAACCTACAATGAGCAGTTCTTC. V usage is TRBV25-1 and J usage is TRBJ2-1; the D is unclear. V shed 3 bases and J shed 2 bases, with 5 bases lying between them. Germline CDR1 reads MGHDK; CDR2 reads SYGVNS. This CDR3 comprises 13 residues.

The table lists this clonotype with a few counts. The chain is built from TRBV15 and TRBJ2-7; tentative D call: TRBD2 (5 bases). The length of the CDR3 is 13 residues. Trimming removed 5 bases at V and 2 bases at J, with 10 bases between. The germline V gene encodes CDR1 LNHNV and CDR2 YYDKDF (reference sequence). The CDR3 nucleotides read TGTGCCACCAGCCCGGACTGGGCCTACGAGCAGTACTTC. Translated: CATSPDWAYEQYF.

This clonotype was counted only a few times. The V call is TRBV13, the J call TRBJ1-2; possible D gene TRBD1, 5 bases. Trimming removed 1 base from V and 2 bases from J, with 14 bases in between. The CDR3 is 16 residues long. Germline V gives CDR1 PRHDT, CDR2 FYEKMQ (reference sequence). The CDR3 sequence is CASSLEQGVANYGYTF. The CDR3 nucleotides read TGTGCCAGCAGCTTAGAGCAGGGAGTGGCAAACTATGGCTACACCTTC. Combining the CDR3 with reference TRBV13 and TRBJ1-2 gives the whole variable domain AAGVIQSPRHLIKEKRETATLKCYPIPRHDTVYWYQQGPGQDPQFLISFYEKMQSDKGSIPDRFSAQQFSDYHSELNMSSLELGDSALYFCASSLEQGVANYGYTFGSGTRLTVV.

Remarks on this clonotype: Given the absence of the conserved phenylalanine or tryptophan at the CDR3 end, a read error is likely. CDR3 DNA: TGCGCCAGCAGTTACTCGAAGAACACTGAAGCTTTCTCT. Its translation: CASSYSKNTEAFS. The chain uses TRBV6-5 and TRBJ1-1; D uncertain. Germline V gives CDR1 MNHEY, CDR2 SVGAGI. The CDR3 contains 13 residues.

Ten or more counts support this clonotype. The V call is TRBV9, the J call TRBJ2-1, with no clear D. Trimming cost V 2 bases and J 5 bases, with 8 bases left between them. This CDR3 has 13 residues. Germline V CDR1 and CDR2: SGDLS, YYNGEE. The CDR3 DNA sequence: TGTGCCAGCAGCGTCTCCGGGCACAATGAGCAGTTCTTC. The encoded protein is CASSVSGHNEQFF. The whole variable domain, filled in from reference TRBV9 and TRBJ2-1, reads DSGVTQTPKHLITATGQRVTLRCSPRSGDLSVYWYQQSLDQGLQFLIQYYNGEERAKGNILERFSAQQFPDLHSELNLSSLELGDSALYFCASSVSGHNEQFFGPGTRLTVL.

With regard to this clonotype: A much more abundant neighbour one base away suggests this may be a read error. CDR3 in DNA: TGTGCCAGCTCACCAGCGAGATCCTACGAGCAGTACTTC. Protein: CASSPARSYEQYF. This chain uses TRBV18 with TRBJ2-7; D not resolved. The CDR3 is made up of 13 amino acids. The germline V and J ends were trimmed by 2 bases and 1 base, with 6 bases remaining between them. CDR1 and CDR2 from the germline V gene are KGHSH and LQKENI.